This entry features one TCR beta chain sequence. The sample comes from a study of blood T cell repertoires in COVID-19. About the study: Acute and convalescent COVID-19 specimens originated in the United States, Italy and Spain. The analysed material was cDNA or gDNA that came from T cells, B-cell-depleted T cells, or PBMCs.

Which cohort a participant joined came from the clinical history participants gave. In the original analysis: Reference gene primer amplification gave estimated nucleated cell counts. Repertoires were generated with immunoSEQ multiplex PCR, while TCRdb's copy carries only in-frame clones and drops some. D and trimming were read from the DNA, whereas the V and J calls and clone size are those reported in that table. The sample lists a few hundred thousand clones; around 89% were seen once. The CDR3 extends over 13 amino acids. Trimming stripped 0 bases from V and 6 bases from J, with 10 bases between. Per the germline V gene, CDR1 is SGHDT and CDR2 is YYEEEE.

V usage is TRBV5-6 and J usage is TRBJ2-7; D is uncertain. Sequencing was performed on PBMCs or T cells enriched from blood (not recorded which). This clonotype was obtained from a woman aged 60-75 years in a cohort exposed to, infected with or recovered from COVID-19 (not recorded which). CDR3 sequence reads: CASSLATTSEQYF. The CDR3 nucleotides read TGTGCCAGCAGCTTGGCAACGACTTCCGAGCAGTACTTC.